This entry features one T cell receptor beta chain sequence. Its antigen is still unknown. This entry comes from a study of OX40 agonist ivuxolimab in advanced cancers. Study results and caveats: The antigens recognized by the expanded peripheral T cells, that is their antigen specificity, were not determined. CD8+ T cells were the subset that, on average, had more expanded clones than CD4+. CD4+ and CD8+ T cells in blood underwent clonal expansion by week 6 at 0.1 to 3.0 mg/kg.

The CDR3 is 15 residues long. CDR1 MGHDK and CDR2 SYGVNS come from the germline V gene. Trimming pared 1 base from V and 0 bases from J, leaving 10 bases between. The repertoire was sequenced with immunoSEQ multiplex PCR; TCRdb's copy has only in-frame clones and lacks some. The sample includes about 120,000 clones, 90% to 95% seen only once; the top ten take 0.15% to 0.17%. V and J are TRBV25-1 and TRBJ2-7; a possible D gene is TRBD2 (6 bases). Source: CD4+ or CD8+ T cells sorted from blood, taken in a trial of the OX40 agonist ivuxolimab. This TCR derives from an adult with an advanced solid tumor such as melanoma, head and neck, liver or kidney cancer. The chain's CDR3 is CASSEWGSGSYEQYF. CDR3 DNA sequence: TGTGCCAGCAGTGAATGGGGTAGCGGCTCCTACGAGCAGTACTTC.